The rows below give T cell receptor beta chains drawn from one sample of a study of shared clonotypes between healthy human individuals. TCRdb's table, derived via immunoSEQ multiplex PCR, lists solely in-frame clones and lacks some. The sample includes around 700,000 clones, about 92% seen only once; the top ten take roughly 24%. Material: naive CD8+ T cells sorted from blood. These receptors all come from a man aged 25-45 years in good health. Each CDR3 is given with its conserved first and last residue. The D gene is left open where the match is weak. The listing skips clone size in some rows; elsewhere it reads once, few, many or a size class.

v_call: TRBV27; d_call: -; j_call: TRBJ2-7; clone_size: -; cdr3_aa: CAVGKGSGYEQYF
v_call: TRBV6-6; d_call: TRBD2; j_call: TRBJ2-1; clone_size: -; cdr3_aa: CASSYDEASGYNEQFF
v_call: TRBV10-2; d_call: TRBD1; j_call: TRBJ1-1; clone_size: -; cdr3_aa: CASNGQGFLPEAFF
v_call: TRBV29-1; d_call: -; j_call: TRBJ2-1; clone_size: once; cdr3_aa: CSVVSRSHNEQFF
v_call: TRBV7-9; d_call: -; j_call: TRBJ1-1; clone_size: -; cdr3_aa: CASRGGLNTEAFF
v_call: TRBV27; d_call: -; j_call: TRBJ2-1; clone_size: -; cdr3_aa: CASSRPPLAPYNEQFF
v_call: TRBV7-9; d_call: -; j_call: TRBJ1-5; clone_size: -; cdr3_aa: CASSPIGNQPQHF
v_call: TRBV19; d_call: -; j_call: TRBJ2-1; clone_size: -; cdr3_aa: CASSSPLFDEQFF
v_call: TRBV27; d_call: TRBD1; j_call: TRBJ1-2; clone_size: once; cdr3_aa: CASSLTGAPSYGYTF
v_call: TRBV13; d_call: -; j_call: TRBJ2-7; clone_size: -; cdr3_aa: CASSYRSEQYF
v_call: TRBV15; d_call: -; j_call: TRBJ1-2; clone_size: -; cdr3_aa: CATSRGPVYQGSDGYTF
v_call: TRBV7-8; d_call: -; j_call: TRBJ2-6; clone_size: -; cdr3_aa: CASSPRGVGANVLTF
v_call: TRBV19; d_call: -; j_call: TRBJ1-4; clone_size: -; cdr3_aa: CASSIGEGSLVEKLFF
v_call: TRBV9; d_call: TRBD2; j_call: TRBJ2-1; clone_size: -; cdr3_aa: CASSSPGGLAGGSYNEQFF
v_call: TRBV27; d_call: TRBD1; j_call: TRBJ1-4; clone_size: -; cdr3_aa: CASRPGQGLKKLFF
v_call: TRBV29-1; d_call: -; j_call: TRBJ1-1; clone_size: -; cdr3_aa: CSVEKRDFGRNTEAFF
v_call: TRBV7-6; d_call: -; j_call: TRBJ2-1; clone_size: -; cdr3_aa: CASSLWSYNEQFF
v_call: TRBV10-3; d_call: -; j_call: TRBJ2-1; clone_size: once; cdr3_aa: CAISEGPNNYGEQFF
v_call: TRBV19; d_call: TRBD2; j_call: TRBJ2-6; clone_size: -; cdr3_aa: CATGLAGGPGANVLTF
v_call: TRBV6-5; d_call: -; j_call: TRBJ1-2; clone_size: few; cdr3_aa: CASSYVKGSGYTF
v_call: TRBV7-9; d_call: -; j_call: TRBJ2-7; clone_size: -; cdr3_aa: CASSLNQDGQYF
v_call: TRBV10-3; d_call: -; j_call: TRBJ2-2; clone_size: -; cdr3_aa: CAIRPEVRTGELFF